The entry below describes one TCR beta chain. This CDR3 is built from 15 residues. Germline values: CDR1 SGHKS, CDR2 YYEKEE (reference sequence). Trimming cost V 0 bases and J 5 bases; bases outside gene matches: 6. A split of CD4+ cells into CD45RA+ naive and CD45RA-negative memory subsets was performed. This sample is part of a study of shared clonotypes between healthy human individuals. The assay used deep level. Using about 190 ng DNA, around 30,000 T cell genomes, the sorted-subset replicate PCRs were run. Assay: immunoSEQ multiplex PCR; the TCRdb copy retains only in-frame clones and omits some. The repertoire holds 1,500,000 or so clones, with approximately 98.5% as singletons.

The receptor was derived from a man younger than 45 in good health. Sequencing was performed on naive CD4+ T cells sorted from blood. Subset indicated: CD45RA+ positively selected. The chain uses TRBV5-5 and TRBJ1-2; 8 bases align to TRBD1. The CDR3, as DNA: TGTGCCAGCAGCTTGGGTTTGCAGGGGGCTTATGGCTACACCTTC. It codes for CASSLGLQGAYGYTF.